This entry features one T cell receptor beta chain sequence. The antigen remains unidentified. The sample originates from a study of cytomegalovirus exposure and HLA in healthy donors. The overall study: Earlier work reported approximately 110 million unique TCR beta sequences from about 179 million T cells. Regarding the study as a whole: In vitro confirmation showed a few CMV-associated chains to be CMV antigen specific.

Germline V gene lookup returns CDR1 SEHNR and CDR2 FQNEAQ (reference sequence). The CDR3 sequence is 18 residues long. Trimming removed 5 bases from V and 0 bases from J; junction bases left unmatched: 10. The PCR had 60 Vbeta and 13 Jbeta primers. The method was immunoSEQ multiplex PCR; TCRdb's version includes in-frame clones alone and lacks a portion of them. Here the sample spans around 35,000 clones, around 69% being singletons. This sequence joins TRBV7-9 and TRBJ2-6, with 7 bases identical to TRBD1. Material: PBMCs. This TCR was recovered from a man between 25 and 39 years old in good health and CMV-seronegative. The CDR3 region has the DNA TGTGCCAGCAGCAGATGGCTGGGGACAGACTCTGGGGCCAACGTCCTGACTTTC. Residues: CASSRWLGTDSGANVLTF. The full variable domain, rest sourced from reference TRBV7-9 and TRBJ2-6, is DTGVSQNPRHKITKRGQNVTFRCDPISEHNRLYWYRQTLGQGPEFLTYFQNEAQLEKSRLLSDRFSAERPKGSFSTLEIQRTEQGDSAMYLCASSRWLGTDSGANVLTFGAGSRLTVL.